This TCR beta chain was obtained from a study of breast tumors, draining lymph nodes, adjacent tissues. Whole-study findings and limits: Compared with basal-like, luminal-like tumors shared significantly more repertoire with nontumor tissue. Compared with lymph nodes, tumors were less diverse; compared with nontumor tissue, more. Data fit most tumor T cells coming from lymph node, expanding in tumor.

There are many counts of this clonotype. Its antigen is not known. TCRdb processed the multiplex PCR reads anew with MiXCR; each CDR3 protein has one entry. The table has about 16,000 distinct CDR3 sequences, 45% seen once. The CDR3 totals 16 residues. Unmatched junction bases numbered 9, after V lost 3 bases and J lost 7 bases. Looked up from germline, CDR1 is KGHSH and CDR2 is LQKENI. The sequencing input was tumor-adjacent breast tissue. This receptor was identified in a female donor with breast cancer. Some clones in this sample may be carry-over from other donors' samples. The rearrangement links TRBV18 to TRBJ1-6; the match to TRBD1 covers 7 bases. The chain's CDR3 is CASSPFPSGGNSPLHF. The CDR3 coding sequence is TGTGCCAGCTCACCCTTCCCCTCAGGGGGGAATTCACCCCTCCACTTT.